This TCR beta chain came from a study of CD8+CD57+ T cells in acquired aplastic anemia. Study-level information: As sequenced from healthy donors, CD4+ cells averaged roughly 10 million reads.

Study findings and constraints: Patients and controls had CD8+ Simpson's diversity values that were not significantly distinct. Overlapping CD8+ CDR3 repertoires of patients and controls contained under 30 shared sequences.

Trimming cost V 6 bases and J 8 bases, with 11 bases left between them. Germline CDR1 SNHLY, CDR2 FYNNEI. The CDR3 loop spans 11 amino acids. As regards this clonotype: What it recognizes is unknown.

TCR beta VDJ and CDR3 were profiled, and genomic DNA was the template. TCRdb recomputed calls from the reads with MiXCR, one row per CDR3 protein. The top ten clones hold under 4.5% of a sample with hundreds of thousands of distinct CDR3 sequences, about two thirds of them seen once. This sequence joins TRBV2 and TRBJ2-7, with a possible D match to TRBD1 (7 bases). The sequenced sample consisted of sorted CD4+, CD8+, or CD8+CD57+ T cells (not recorded which) from PBMCs. This clonotype originated in a human donor in good health, serving as a control. Here the CDR3 DNA reads TGTGCCAGCAGGCGGGACAGTCAGCAGTACGTC. The encoded protein is CASRRDSQQYV.